The next 6 T cell receptor beta chains were all read from a single sample in a study of T cells after yellow fever vaccination. TCRdb fed the 5' RACE reads into MiXCR, producing one record per CDR3 protein. The repertoire holds hundreds of thousands of distinct CDR3 sequences, approximately 13% seen once, with under 15% in the top ten. The material sequenced was PBMCs, taken on the day of the yellow fever booster vaccination. These receptors originate from a man aged 30-40 years who received the YFV17D yellow fever vaccine.

In its sample, this clonotype was seen a few times. The rearrangement links TRBV10-3 to TRBJ2-3, with 12 bases identical to TRBD2. The CDR3 runs 19 residues. CDR1 is ENHRY, CDR2 SYGVKD, per germline. Trimming cost V 4 bases and J 3 bases; bases outside gene matches: 14. CDR3 bases: TGTGCCATCAGTGGGCCGGGACTAGCGGGCGGTGGTGGGACAGATACGCAGTATTTT. As protein: CAISGPGLAGGGGTDTQYF.

The chain carries TRBV7-3 and TRBJ2-5; D is undetermined. Germline loops: CDR1 SGHTA, CDR2 FQGTGA. The CDR3 has 13 residues. Trimming stripped 5 bases from V and 0 bases from J, with 7 bases between. CDR3 region: CASSTEYQETQYF. CDR3 in DNA: TGTGCCAGCAGCACCGAGTACCAAGAGACCCAGTACTTC.

This rearrangement joins TRBV14 to TRBJ1-6; perhaps TRBD1 as D (5 bases). V lost 4 bases to trimming and J lost 5 bases, with 12 bases between them. Germline V lookup: CDR1 SGHDN, CDR2 FVKESK. The CDR3 is 15 residues long. The CDR3: CASSPTVRNNSPLHF. DNA of the CDR3: TGTGCCAGCAGCCCGACAGTGCGCAATAATTCACCCCTCCACTTT.

Only a few counts were recorded for this clonotype. The chain employs TRBV7-2 and TRBJ2-7, with 7 bases fitting TRBD1. Per germline, CDR1 SGHTA and CDR2 FQGNSA. This CDR3 has 14 amino acids. After removal of 4 bases from V and 2 bases from J, the junction contained 5 bases not matched to a gene. The CDR3 sequence is CASSSEQGTYEQYF. For the CDR3, the DNA is TGTGCCAGCAGCTCGGAACAGGGGACCTACGAGCAGTACTTC.

This clonotype showed up just a few times. The chain combines TRBV6-2 or TRBV6-3 with TRBJ1-5; D possibly corresponds to TRBD1 (6 bases). The CDR3 contains 17 residues. V was trimmed by 5 bases and J by 0 bases, leaving 17 bases between them. Germline loops: CDR1 MNHEY, CDR2 SVGEGT. CDR3 in DNA: TGTGCCAGCAGTCCCTATGCCCAGGGGAATAGCAATCAGCCCCAGCATTTT. Protein: CASSPYAQGNSNQPQHF.

The chain is built from TRBV2 and TRBJ2-5; 8 bases agree with TRBD2. J gave up 3 bases and V 5 bases, and 5 bases lay outside the gene matches. CDR3 length: 14 amino acids. Germline loops: CDR1 SNHLY, CDR2 FYNNEI. The CDR3 region is CASSHTLAEETQYF. CDR3 coding DNA: TGTGCCAGCAGTCATACACTAGCGGAAGAGACCCAGTACTTC.